The 17 T cell receptor beta chains listed next were all sequenced from one sample in a study of T cell responses to AZD1222 COVID-19 vaccine. This table comes from immunoSEQ multiplex PCR, and its TCRdb copy is limited to in-frame clones, with some not included. The data contain 150,000 to 200,000 clones, approximately 93% of them singletons. The sequences come from peripheral blood, collected on day 0 of AZD1222 vaccination. These receptor sequences come from an adult in good health.

The rearrangement links TRBV18 to TRBJ1-5; a possible D gene is TRBD1 (6 bases). This CDR3 contains 15 residues. V was clipped by 0 bases and J by 4 bases, with 10 bases between them. From germline, CDR1 is KGHSH and CDR2 LQKENI. The CDR3 spells CASSPPGQGNQPQHF. CDR3 nucleotide sequence: TGTGCCAGCTCACCACCGGGGCAGGGGAATCAGCCCCAGCATTTT. Variable domain in full (rest from reference TRBV18 and TRBJ1-5): NAGVMQNPRHLVRRRGQEARLRCSPMKGHSHVYWYRQLPEEGLKFMVYLQKENIIDESGMPKERFSAEFPKEGPSILRIQQVVRGDSAAYFCASSPPGQGNQPQHFGDGTRLSIL.

This clone occurred a few times. The CDR3 region has the DNA TGTGCCAGCAGTACGTTGGGCACTGAAGCTTTCTTT. It specifies CASSTLGTEAFF. The chain joins TRBV2 to TRBJ1-1; D not certain. The germline V and J ends were trimmed by 5 bases and 4 bases, with 8 bases remaining between them. This CDR3 is 12 amino acids long. Germline V gene sequence: CDR1 SNHLY, CDR2 FYNNEI.

This clone was recorded a few times. J is TRBJ1-4 and V is TRBV5-6, with TRBD1 matching 7 bases. The CDR3 spans 16 residues. The germline gives CDR1 SGHDT, CDR2 YYEEEE. V shed 4 bases and J 8 bases; nucleotides not matched to a gene: 14. CDR3 nucleotide sequence: TGTGCCAGCAGCATGGGACAGCACCTCAAGGGAGAAAAACTGTTTTTT. Translation gives CASSMGQHLKGEKLFF.

The genes are TRBV6-4 and TRBJ2-2, with D unclear. V lost 2 bases and J 2 bases, leaving 12 bases between the germline ends. This CDR3 is built from 16 residues. CDR1 is MRHNA, CDR2 SNTAGT, per germline. The CDR3 DNA is TGTGCCAGCAGTGACGAACACCTATTAAACACCGGGGAGCTGTTTTTT. Translated: CASSDEHLLNTGELFF.

The V call is TRBV3-1 (or the pseudogene TRBV3-2), the J call TRBJ1-2; D ambiguous. Germline V CDR1 and CDR2: LGHDT, YNNKEL (reference sequence). Deletions cut 4 bases from V and 4 bases from J, with 16 bases between. The CDR3 is made up of 15 amino acids. CDR3 in amino acids: CASSPALDASYGYTF. Written as DNA, the CDR3 is TGTGCCAGCAGCCCTGCCCTAGACGCCTCCTATGGCTACACCTTC.

Only one count was recorded for this clone. The gene calls are TRBV18 and TRBJ1-2; D call uncertain. Germline CDR1 KGHSH, CDR2 LQKENI. Between the trimmed V and J ends, which lost 5 bases and 2 bases, there was a span of 15 bases. The CDR3 loop spans 15 amino acids. In DNA form, the CDR3 reads TGTGCCAGCTCAAATGGGGAGAGCCCAAACTATGGCTACACCTTC. It yields the protein CASSNGESPNYGYTF.

The J gene is TRBJ2-3, the V gene TRBV7-9; no clear D. The CDR3 consists of 12 residues. Trimming removed 0 bases from V and 9 bases from J, with 7 bases in between. Germline V gene lookup returns CDR1 SEHNR and CDR2 FQNEAQ (reference sequence). The chain's CDR3 is CASSLASPTQYF. CDR3 DNA sequence: TGTGCCAGCAGCTTAGCTAGCCCCACGCAGTATTTT.

This rearrangement joins TRBV30 to TRBJ1-3; D is undetermined. This CDR3 has 13 amino acids. Germline V gene lookup returns CDR1 GTSNPN and CDR2 SVGIG (reference sequence). The germline V and J ends were trimmed by 5 bases and 4 bases, with 12 bases remaining between them. The CDR3 DNA reads TGTGCCTGGTTTTTGGCTGGCGGAAACACCATATATTTT. Residues: CAWFLAGGNTIYF.

The chain employs TRBV5-1 and TRBJ1-1, with unresolved D. Looked up from germline, CDR1 is SGHRS and CDR2 is YFSETQ. V gave up 4 bases and J gave up 0 bases, with 13 bases separating them. CDR3 length: 15 residues. CDR3 region: CASSLLGRVNTEAFF. The CDR3 DNA reads TGCGCCAGCAGCCTACTCGGGAGGGTGAACACTGAAGCTTTCTTT.

The rearrangement joins TRBV5-5 to TRBJ2-7; unclear D gene. Trimming stripped 5 bases from V and 4 bases from J, with 13 bases between. There are 13 residues in the CDR3. Germline V gives CDR1 SGHKS, CDR2 YYEKEE (reference sequence). CDR3 sequence reads: CASSRLREYEQYF. The DNA for the CDR3 is TGTGCCAGCAGTCGTCTCAGAGAGTACGAGCAGTACTTC. Filled out from reference TRBV5-5 and TRBJ2-7, the complete variable domain reads DAGVTQSPTHLIKTRGQQVTLRCSPISGHKSVSWYQQVLGQGPQFIFQYYEKEERGRGNFPDRFSARQFPNYSSELNVNALLLGDSALYLCASSRLREYEQYFGPGTRLTVT.

This clone was counted a single time. The chain combines TRBV6-4 with TRBJ2-6; 7 bases align to TRBD2. V lost 8 bases, J lost 0 bases, and 4 bases stayed unmatched. The V gene's germline CDR1 is MRHNA and CDR2 SNTAGT. CDR3 length: 15 residues. The CDR3 coding sequence is TGTGCCAGCTCTAGCGGAGACTCTGGGGCCAACGTCCTGACTTTC. This encodes CASSSGDSGANVLTF.

In this sample, this clone turned up once. The V call is TRBV7-9, the J call TRBJ2-7; no reliable D call. V was pared by 7 bases and J by 7 bases, with 14 bases between. Germline-derived CDR1 and CDR2 are SEHNR and FQNEAQ (reference sequence). CDR3 length: 12 residues. The CDR3 DNA is TGTGCCAGCACCCGAGGATCGAGAGAGCAGTACTTC. This codes for CASTRGSREQYF.

This clone was observed a handful of times. The chain couples TRBV6-5 to TRBJ1-2; 7 bases agree with TRBD1. V lost 7 bases and J lost 3; bases outside the gene matches: 11. Germline V gives CDR1 MNHEY, CDR2 SVGAGI. CDR3 size: 15 residues. CDR3 in DNA: TGTGCCAGCATCCTTCGGGGACAGAAATACTATGGCTACACCTTC. Translation gives CASILRGQKYYGYTF.

This clone was counted a few times. V and J are TRBV12-3 or TRBV12-4 and TRBJ1-2, with D perhaps matching TRBD1 (6 bases). The CDR3 runs 13 residues. V was trimmed by 6 bases and J by 3 bases, leaving 11 bases between them. The CDR3 nucleotides are TGTGCCAGCAGGGGACAAGAGGACTATGGCTACACCTTC. Translating it yields CASRGQEDYGYTF.

J is TRBJ2-1 and V is TRBV5-1, with 9 bases lining up with TRBD2. CDR3 size: 13 residues. Germline CDR1 reads SGHRS; CDR2 reads YFSETQ. V shed 4 bases, J shed 9 bases, and the junction held 5 bases outside the gene matches. In DNA form, the CDR3 reads TGCGCCAGCAGCGCGGGGGGGTTAGGTGAGCAGTTCTTC. Protein: CASSAGGLGEQFF.

This chain joins TRBV21-1 and TRBJ2-5; no check of the table's D call, TRBD1, against the DNA was made. TRBV21-1 is a recognized pseudogene. The CDR3 totals 14 residues. The CDR3 region is CASSKSPEDKTQYF. The CDR3 DNA sequence: TGTGCCAGCAGCAAGTCACCCGAGGACAAGACCCAGTACTTC.

The chain carries TRBV6-5 and TRBJ2-3; D is unresolved. This CDR3 region has 15 residues. Germline V lookup: CDR1 MNHEY, CDR2 SVGAGI. V was trimmed by 0 bases and J by 0 bases, leaving 7 bases between them. The CDR3 loop is CASSYSGYSTDTQYF. CDR3 in DNA: TGTGCCAGCAGTTACTCAGGGTATAGCACAGATACGCAGTATTTT.